This T cell receptor beta chain is drawn from a study of blood T cell repertoires in COVID-19. The germline gives CDR1 LGHNA, CDR2 YNFKEQ. The ends lost 4 bases at V and 6 bases at J; junction bases unmatched: 7. This CDR3 contains 14 residues. Clones were read by immunoSEQ multiplex PCR, and TCRdb kept only the in-frame ones, dropping some. The sample lists 65,000 to 75,000 clones, roughly 84% occurring once. The receptor was derived from a man aged 80 or over with acute or convalescent COVID-19. The material sequenced was peripheral blood. The chain has TRBV4-2 and TRBJ1-2, with 8 bases aligning to TRBD1. CDR3 sequence reads: CASSPYGQGDGYTF. The CDR3 DNA follows: TGTGCCAGCAGCCCGTATGGACAGGGAGATGGCTACACCTTC.